The next 30 T cell receptor beta chains were all read from a single sample in a study of diagnostic markers for celiac disease. From its re-call of the reads, TCRdb lists each CDR3 protein once, without DNA. Its table records more than 7,500 distinct CDR3 sequences. The sequenced sample consisted of either unsorted cells or a sorted T cell fraction (not recorded which). The receptors shown here come from a human donor. This table probably holds off-target reads from a library built for another chain.

This rearrangement joins TRBV5-5 to TRBJ2-2; as DNA is missing, the TRBD2 call by TCRdb cannot be tested. The germline gives CDR1 SGHKS, CDR2 YYEKEE (reference sequence). The CDR3 is 15 residues long. The CDR3 region is CASSTGTSLTGELFF.

This chain connects TRBV2 to TRBJ1-1; there is no DNA to check the TCRdb D call of TRBD1. This CDR3 is built from 12 residues. CDR1 SNHLY and CDR2 FYNNEI come from the germline V gene. CDR3 sequence: CASSGQGLEAFF.

The rearrangement joins TRBV6-5 to TRBJ2-1; TCRdb picks TRBD1, but there is no DNA to check that call. Germline assignment: CDR1 MNHEY and CDR2 SVGAGI. The CDR3 is 17 residues long. CDR3 residues: CASSQSTGTGGRNEQFF.

The gene calls are TRBV5-1 and TRBJ2-3. The CDR3 is 16 amino acids. Per the germline V gene, CDR1 is SGHRS and CDR2 is YFSETQ. The CDR3: CASSLPSTGSTDTQYF.

This clonotype is called medium-sized (0.01 to 0.1%) based on its frequency. J is TRBJ1-4 and V is TRBV6-1; absent DNA, TCRdb's TRBD1 call cannot be checked. Germline V CDR1 and CDR2: MNHNS, SASEGT. The CDR3 has 16 residues. CDR3 protein: CAILGTTNGANEKLFF.

The V and J genes are TRBV20-1 and TRBJ2-5; checking the TCRdb D call of TRBD1 is not possible without DNA. CDR3 length: 15 amino acids. CDR1 and CDR2 (germline): DFQATT, SNEGSKA (reference sequence). CDR3 loop: CSAPSVVADQETQYF.

CDR3 protein: CASSHPPLAGVGANVLTF. The rearrangement links TRBV3-1 to TRBJ2-6; no DNA is available, so the TRBD2 call from TCRdb remains unchecked. CDR1 and CDR2 from the germline V gene are LGHDT and YNNKEL (reference sequence). This CDR3 contains 18 residues. The full variable domain, completed using reference TRBV3-1 and TRBJ2-6, is DTAVSQTPKYLVTQMGNDKSIKCEQNLGHDTMYWYKQDSKKFLKIMFSYNNKELIINETVPNRFSPKSPDKAHLNLHINSLELGDSAVYFCASSHPPLAGVGANVLTFGAGSRLTVL.

Its frequency marks this clonotype as medium-sized (0.01 to 0.1%). The rearrangement links TRBV5-1 to TRBJ1-6. Per germline, CDR1 SGHRS and CDR2 YFSETQ. The CDR3 loop spans 15 amino acids. The CDR3 region is CASSLAGQEDSPLHF.

The chain links TRBV5-5 to TRBJ2-5; TCRdb lists TRBD2, though no DNA is available to test this call. The length of the CDR3 is 14 residues. Germline V lookup: CDR1 SGHKS, CDR2 YYEKEE (reference sequence). Here the CDR3 reads CASSLGLAGGSQYF.

The rearrangement uses TRBV2 and TRBJ1-4. The V gene's germline CDR1 is SNHLY and CDR2 FYNNEI. This CDR3 has 14 residues. CDR3 in amino acids: CASRQQQTNEKLFF.

The chain has TRBV7-9 and TRBJ1-1; the D call of TRBD1 rests on TCRdb alone, since no DNA is present to check it. Germline V gene data show CDR1 as SEHNR and CDR2 as FQNEAQ (reference sequence). The CDR3 extends over 15 amino acids. The CDR3 spells CASSPPLGRLKAAFF.

This chain joins TRBV7-3 and TRBJ2-5; lacking DNA, the TRBD1 call made by TCRdb goes unchecked. There are 14 residues in the CDR3. In germline, CDR1 is SGHTA, CDR2 FQGTGA. The CDR3 sequence is CASSLRSQGETQYF.

CDR3 amino acids: CASSRATGGNTGELFF. This chain uses TRBV6-1 with TRBJ2-2; TCRdb picks TRBD1, but there is no DNA to check that call. In germline, CDR1 is MNHNS, CDR2 SASEGT. This CDR3 has 16 residues.

Its frequency marks this clonotype as medium-sized. V is TRBV16 and J is TRBJ1-2; the TRBD1 assignment by TCRdb is unverifiable without DNA. The CDR3 contains 13 residues. CDR1 and CDR2 (germline): KGHSY, FQNENV. The CDR3 here is CASSPTRGGGYTF.

This sequence joins TRBV20-1 and TRBJ1-1. Looked up from germline, CDR1 is DFQATT and CDR2 is SNEGSKA (reference sequence). The CDR3 has 13 amino acids. The CDR3 loop reads CSAFPAGGTEAFF.

The CDR3 is CASSLDRANYGYTF. The chain combines TRBV5-1 with TRBJ1-2. This CDR3 is built from 14 residues. Per germline, CDR1 SGHRS and CDR2 YFSETQ.

By frequency, this clonotype is large. CDR3 residues: CSVDSPLNDGRDAYEQYF. This chain connects TRBV29-1 to TRBJ2-7; the D call of TRBD1 rests on TCRdb alone, since no DNA is present to check it. Germline values: CDR1 SQVTM, CDR2 ANQGSEA. The CDR3 contains 18 residues.

The genes are TRBV10-3 and TRBJ2-5; TCRdb names TRBD2, which stays unverified in the absence of DNA. CDR1 and CDR2 from the germline V gene are ENHRY and SYGVKD. The length of the CDR3 is 14 residues. CDR3 sequence reads: CAIRSERDGETQYF.

By frequency, this clonotype is medium-sized. This rearrangement joins TRBV5-1 to TRBJ2-5; lacking DNA, the TRBD1 call made by TCRdb goes unchecked. The CDR3 has 13 amino acids. Looked up from germline, CDR1 is SGHRS and CDR2 is YFSETQ. The CDR3 loop is CASSRDYQETQYF.

In terms of frequency, this clonotype is medium-sized. V and J are TRBV7-6 and TRBJ2-3; TCRdb proposes TRBD1, but this gene call is untestable without DNA. The CDR3 runs to 15 residues. CDR1 SGHVS and CDR2 FNYEAQ come from the germline V gene. The CDR3 loop reads CASSLRGTPVDTQYF.

The chain uses TRBV30 and TRBJ2-3; TCRdb names TRBD2, which stays unverified in the absence of DNA. This CDR3 is 15 amino acids long. Looked up from germline, CDR1 is GTSNPN and CDR2 is SVGIG (reference sequence). CDR3 sequence: CAWSSLSTSTDTQYF.

The chain combines TRBV20-1 with TRBJ2-5. This CDR3 is 14 amino acids long. The germline CDR1 and CDR2 sequences are DFQATT and SNEGSKA (reference sequence). The CDR3 region is CSALEGQGWETQYF.

The rearrangement links TRBV25-1 to TRBJ1-5; TCRdb selects TRBD1, and the lack of DNA leaves this call unchecked. Per germline, CDR1 MGHDK and CDR2 SYGVNS. This CDR3 spans 14 amino acids. CDR3 sequence: CASSPGGVGEPQHF. The full variable domain, in which reference TRBV25-1 and TRBJ1-5 provide the parts outside the CDR3, is EADIYQTPRYLVIGTGKKITLECSQTMGHDKMYWYQQDPGMELHLIHYSYGVNSTEKGDLSSESTVSRIRTEHFPLTLESARPSHTSQYLCASSPGGVGEPQHFGDGTRLSIL.

V and J are TRBV5-4 and TRBJ2-1. This CDR3 spans 15 amino acids. Germline-derived CDR1 and CDR2 are SGHNT and YYREEE (reference sequence). CDR3 region: CASSLRGRTYNEQFF.

This chain's CDR3 is CASSLLGVDTGELFF. This chain connects TRBV27 to TRBJ2-2; TCRdb returns TRBD2, unconfirmable since there is no DNA. CDR1 is MNHEY, CDR2 SMNVEV, per germline (reference sequence). The CDR3 runs 15 residues.

This CDR3 is CASSLPAGKLFF. V gene TRBV7-2 combines with J gene TRBJ1-4. The length of the CDR3 is 12 residues. Germline V gives CDR1 SGHTA, CDR2 FQGNSA.

The chain joins TRBV25-1 to TRBJ1-2; TCRdb outputs TRBD1, but without DNA this stays unchecked. The CDR3 extends over 19 amino acids. Germline CDR1 and CDR2: MGHDK and SYGVNS. The CDR3 loop is CASSGFGPPTRTGIYGYTF.

According to its frequency, this clonotype is medium-sized. V is TRBV7-6 and J is TRBJ2-7; TCRdb's D call of TRBD2 is untestable without DNA. Germline CDR1 SGHVS, CDR2 FNYEAQ. CDR3 length: 14 amino acids. The CDR3 sequence is CASSPRLLPDEQYF.

The chain couples TRBV5-1 to TRBJ1-1; the TCRdb D gene call, TRBD1, has no DNA to confirm it. The CDR3 is 12 residues long. The germline V gene has CDR1 SGHRS and CDR2 YFSETQ. CDR3 sequence: CASSEPQGEAFF.

According to its frequency, this clonotype is large. This CDR3 is CASSQEVASYYGYTF. The rearrangement links TRBV3-1 to TRBJ1-2. The germline CDR1 and CDR2 sequences are LGHDT and YNNKEL (reference sequence). The CDR3 runs 15 residues.